This TCR beta chain was sequenced during a study of cytotoxic CD8 clonotypes in ibrutinib-treated CLL. The germline V gene has CDR1 WSHSY and CDR2 SAAADI. V was pared by 6 bases and J by 1 base, with 5 bases of the junction left unmatched. This CDR3 has 16 residues. Findings and caveats of the study: At progression, clonality fell back toward baseline after rising at ibrutinib response.

Remarks on this clone: Antigen: not known.

The data were produced by immunoSEQ multiplex PCR, yet TCRdb's version contains in-frame clones alone and is incomplete. The top ten clones hold around 4.9% of a sample with 110,000 to 150,000 clones, about 80% of them seen once. V is TRBV10-2 and J is TRBJ2-1, with 11 nucleotides matching TRBD2. This receptor was taken from a human donor with chronic lymphocytic leukemia. Sequencing was performed on PBMCs, taken after 24 months of ibrutinib treatment. Written as DNA, the CDR3 is TGCGCCAGCAGGGGTAGCGGGAGGGGGTCCTACAATGAGCAGTTCTTC. The encoded protein is CASRGSGRGSYNEQFF.